This TCR beta chain is drawn from a study of cytomegalovirus exposure and HLA in healthy donors. Regarding the study as a whole: TCR beta V- and J-gene trimming, according to a later analysis, was linked to a missense DCLRE1C variant.

About this clone itself: The antigen remains unidentified.

Primers: 60 Vbeta forward and 13 Jbeta reverse. Clones were sequenced by immunoSEQ multiplex PCR, and TCRdb holds only the in-frame ones, with some missing. The sample has 130,000 to 150,000 clones, roughly three quarters seen once. The CDR3 consists of 18 residues. CDR1 and CDR2 from the germline V gene are SGHRS and YFSETQ. Trimming stripped 3 bases from V and 5 bases from J, with 23 bases between. The chain links TRBV5-1 to TRBJ2-2; the D gene is possibly TRBD1 (7 bases). Sequenced input: PBMCs. This clonotype originated in a man aged 18 to 30 in good health and CMV-seronegative. CDR3 nucleotide sequence: TGCGCCAGCAGCTCGGCTTACAGGGGAGGAAGGGGAACCGGGGAGCTGTTTTTT. This gives the protein CASSSAYRGGRGTGELFF.